This T cell receptor (beta chain) was sequenced for a study of T-cell memory formation after mild COVID-19. Study as a whole: Each donor largely had its own TCR clusters.

Study findings and constraints: Day 15 to 85 contracting clones showed balanced CD4/CD8; later expanders leaned CD4+.

Only a few counts were recorded for this clonotype. Its antigen is unidentified. Trimming cost V 4 bases and J 3 bases; bases outside gene matches: 7. The CDR3 is 15 residues long. CDR1 is SGHRS, CDR2 YFSETQ, per germline. TCRdb re-called the 5' RACE reads with MiXCR, one entry per CDR3 protein. The sample records 300,000 to 400,000 distinct CDR3 sequences, under 30% being singletons. This chain links TRBV5-1 with TRBJ1-2; 9 bases are a match to TRBD1. The sample was PBMCs or a T cell subset sorted from them (not recorded which). The origin of this receptor is an adult woman who had mild COVID-19 (a few samples of this study predate the infection). Cell type and time point are not known. The DNA of the CDR3 is TGCGCCAGCAGCATTGGGACAGGGATACACTATGGCTACACCTTC. The encoded protein is CASSIGTGIHYGYTF.